What follows are 25 T cell receptor beta chains derived from one specimen sequenced in a study of OX40 agonist ivuxolimab in advanced cancers. Produced via immunoSEQ multiplex PCR; TCRdb's table is partial and in-frame only. The table has roughly 69,000 clones, under 95% seen once; the top ten hold over 4%. The sample consisted of CD4+ or CD8+ T cells sorted from blood, taken in a trial of the OX40 agonist ivuxolimab. The receptors originated from an adult with an advanced solid tumor such as melanoma, head and neck, liver or kidney cancer.

The gene calls are TRBV9 and TRBJ1-1; D remains unclear. Trimming took off 4 bases at V and 2 bases at J, with 9 bases between the two ends. CDR1 and CDR2 (germline): SGDLS, YYNGEE. The CDR3 runs to 13 residues. CDR3 bases: TGTGCCAGCAGCTCGGACGCAAACACTGAAGCTTTCTTT. Residues: CASSSDANTEAFF.

This sequence joins TRBV10-3 and TRBJ1-1; no definite D call. Germline loops: CDR1 ENHRY, CDR2 SYGVKD. V was pared by 7 bases and J by 5 bases, with 8 bases between. The CDR3 consists of 11 residues. The CDR3 DNA is TGTGCCATCATGGGAGGGACTGAAGCTTTCTTT. It is translated as CAIMGGTEAFF.

CDR3 nucleotides: TGTGCCAGCAGGACCTCCGGGACAGGGCCTACCTACGAGCAGTACTTC. Protein product: CASRTSGTGPTYEQYF. The J gene is TRBJ2-7, the V gene TRBV6-4, with TRBD1 identical over 9 bases. V dropped 6 bases and J dropped 2; count of bases not matched to a gene: 11. The CDR3 totals 16 residues. Per germline, CDR1 MRHNA and CDR2 SNTAGT.

The genes are TRBV6-6 and TRBJ2-1; D gene unclear. Germline CDR1 is MNHNY and CDR2 is SVGAGI (reference sequence). CDR3 length: 12 residues. Trimming removed 6 bases from V and 8 bases from J, with 11 bases in between. The CDR3 nucleotides are TGTGCCAGCAGCCCGTTGTCCCATGAGCAGTTCTTC. Residues: CASSPLSHEQFF.

The CDR3 sequence is CASSLGGVPEAFF. The CDR3 DNA follows: TGCGCCAGCAGCTTGGGAGGTGTCCCTGAAGCTTTCTTT. The chain employs TRBV5-1 and TRBJ1-1, with D hard to call. The germline V gene encodes CDR1 SGHRS and CDR2 YFSETQ. CDR3 length equals 13 residues. V lost 0 bases and J 6 bases, leaving 9 bases between the germline ends.

The V and J genes are TRBV5-5 and TRBJ1-2; D remains ambiguous. CDR3 length equals 13 residues. V was shortened by 0 bases and J by 10 bases, with 13 bases between the two germline ends. Germline CDR1 is SGHKS and CDR2 is YYEKEE (reference sequence). The CDR3 protein is CASSLAPLGFYTF. The CDR3 DNA reads TGTGCCAGCAGCTTGGCCCCTTTAGGCTTCTACACCTTC.

The chain uses TRBV5-1 and TRBJ1-2; D not resolved. Trimming took 4 bases from V and 4 from J, leaving 17 bases between them. CDR3 size: 15 residues. CDR1 is SGHRS and CDR2 is YFSETQ in the germline V gene. As DNA, the CDR3 is TGCGCCAGCAGCCGTGAGTCGGGCGGTACCTATGGCTACACCTTC. It specifies CASSRESGGTYGYTF.

V gene TRBV20-1 combines with J gene TRBJ2-7, with D unresolved. Trimming pared 0 bases from V and 7 bases from J, leaving 7 bases between. Looked up from germline, CDR1 is DFQATT and CDR2 is SNEGSKA (reference sequence). The CDR3 loop spans 11 amino acids. The CDR3 bases are TGCAGTGCTAGAGATTGGGTTGAGCAGTACTTC. Amino acids: CSARDWVEQYF.

This CDR3 reads CASSPDRENQPQHF. CDR3 in DNA: TGTGCCAGCAGCCCGGACAGGGAAAATCAGCCCCAGCATTTT. The chain combines TRBV6-5 with TRBJ1-5; TRBD1 matches 8 bases. Germline V gives CDR1 MNHEY, CDR2 SVGAGI. CDR3 length equals 14 residues. V trimming: 6 bases; J trimming: 4 bases; junction bases outside the gene matches: 5.

The J gene is TRBJ1-5, the V gene TRBV6-1; D is possibly TRBD1 (6 bases). The CDR3 covers 20 residues. Germline V gives CDR1 MNHNS, CDR2 SASEGT. Trimming took 4 bases from V and 0 from J, leaving 25 bases between them. The CDR3 protein is CASSASWGTGTRYSNQPQHF. In nucleotides, the CDR3 is TGTGCCAGCAGTGCTAGCTGGGGGACCGGGACAAGGTATAGCAATCAGCCCCAGCATTTT.

The V gene is TRBV7-3, the J gene TRBJ2-2; D perhaps matches TRBD2 (5 bases). V gave up 5 bases and J gave up 5 bases, with 12 bases separating them. This CDR3 is built from 14 residues. Germline V gene data show CDR1 as SGHTA and CDR2 as FQGTGA. The CDR3: CASSLQPGTGELFF. CDR3 sequence (DNA): TGTGCCAGCAGCCTCCAACCGGGGACCGGGGAGCTGTTTTTT.

V is TRBV2 and J is TRBJ2-7; no definite D call. The germline V gene has CDR1 SNHLY and CDR2 FYNNEI. V was trimmed by 7 bases and J by 0 bases, leaving 10 bases between them. This CDR3 has 13 residues. In DNA, the CDR3 is TGTGCCAGCACATCTAGGAGCTCCTACGAGCAGTACTTC. Amino acids: CASTSRSSYEQYF.

This chain uses TRBV19 with TRBJ2-2, with 9 bases identical to TRBD2. V lost 5 bases and J lost 6; bases outside the gene matches: 4. CDR3 length: 14 residues. The germline V gene has CDR1 LNHDA and CDR2 SQIVND (reference sequence). The CDR3 DNA is TGTGCCAGTAGTCTATTAGCGGGAGCCGGGGAGCTGTTTTTT. As protein: CASSLLAGAGELFF.

The chain uses TRBV29-1 and TRBJ2-7, with TRBD2 identical over 7 bases. J lost 3 bases, V lost 4 bases, and 9 bases had no gene match. This CDR3 is 14 amino acids long. Germline values: CDR1 SQVTM, CDR2 ANQGSEA. The CDR3 nucleotides are TGCAGCGTTGTTATTGGTAGCGGGCGCTACGAGCAGTACTTC. Translating it yields CSVVIGSGRYEQYF.

The chain recombines TRBV5-6 with TRBJ1-2; a weak D match, TRBD1 (5 bases). The CDR3 loop spans 14 amino acids. V lost 4 bases and J 5 bases, leaving 15 bases between the germline ends. CDR1 is SGHDT and CDR2 is YYEEEE in the germline V gene. CDR3 in DNA: TGTGCCAGCAGCACCGGATGGGGGGAGTATGGCTACACCTTC. Amino acid sequence: CASSTGWGEYGYTF.

This rearrangement joins TRBV9 to TRBJ1-2; D may be TRBD1 (5 bases). This CDR3 region has 17 residues. Trimming left V 3 bases short and J 4 bases short, with 22 bases between. In germline, CDR1 is SGDLS, CDR2 YYNGEE. This CDR3 reads CASSAGASDTLIYGYTF. The CDR3 DNA reads TGTGCCAGCAGCGCAGGAGCCTCGGACACCCTCATCTATGGCTACACCTTC.

This rearrangement joins TRBV28 to TRBJ1-2; 9 nucleotides agree with TRBD1. Germline V gives CDR1 MDHEN, CDR2 SYDVKM. CDR3 length: 13 amino acids. Trimming removed 7 bases from V and 7 bases from J; junction bases left unmatched: 7. The CDR3 loop reads CASTLQGAIGYTF. DNA for the CDR3: TGTGCCAGCACCTTACAGGGGGCGATTGGCTACACCTTC.

This chain connects TRBV10-3 to TRBJ1-5; TRBD1 matches at 7 bases. The CDR3 covers 14 residues. CDR1 and CDR2 (germline): ENHRY, SYGVKD. After removal of 5 bases from V and 6 bases from J, the junction contained 7 bases not matched to a gene. The CDR3 nucleotides are TGTGCCATCAGTCCTGACAGGGACAGTCAGCCCCAGCATTTT. Its protein is CAISPDRDSQPQHF.

V gene TRBV7-2 combines with J gene TRBJ1-5; a possible D gene is TRBD1 (5 bases). V was trimmed by 1 base and J by 7 bases, leaving 17 bases between them. The CDR3 has 16 amino acids. CDR1 is SGHTA, CDR2 FQGNSA, per germline. The CDR3 reads CASSLGGPKQGQPQHF. The CDR3 nucleotides are TGTGCCAGCAGCTTAGGGGGCCCTAAACAAGGGCAGCCCCAGCATTTT.

This clone occurred once. V gene TRBV11-2 combines with J gene TRBJ2-6; D gene ambiguous. Germline V gene data show CDR1 as SGHAT and CDR2 as FQNNGV. Trimming took 3 bases from V and 4 from J, leaving 4 bases between them. The CDR3 totals 13 residues. The CDR3 DNA reads as TGTGCCAGCAGCTTCGCCGGGGCCAACGTCCTGACTTTC. It codes for CASSFAGANVLTF.

The chain joins TRBV7-3 to TRBJ2-2; D uncertain. V lost 2 bases and J 4 bases, leaving 8 bases between the germline ends. The CDR3 contains 14 residues. From germline, CDR1 is SGHTA and CDR2 FQGTGA. The CDR3 sequence is CASSLGVGTGELFF. CDR3 bases: TGTGCCAGCAGCTTAGGGGTGGGCACCGGGGAGCTGTTTTTT.

The DNA of the CDR3 is TGCAGTGCTCAACTAGATACGCAGTATTTT. Its protein is CSAQLDTQYF. V gene TRBV20-1 combines with J gene TRBJ2-3, with D hard to call. The V gene's germline CDR1 is DFQATT and CDR2 SNEGSKA (reference sequence). The CDR3 covers 10 residues. V lost 5 bases and J 5 bases, leaving 5 bases between the germline ends.

The rearrangement uses TRBV7-9 and TRBJ1-3, with a possible D match to TRBD1 (5 bases). Germline V gene data show CDR1 as SEHNR and CDR2 as FQNEAQ (reference sequence). The CDR3 is 15 amino acids. V was trimmed by 6 bases and J by 3 bases, leaving 15 bases between them. CDR3 coding DNA: TGTGCCAGCAGATCCCAGGGCGCAAGTGGAAACACCATATATTTT. Encoded protein: CASRSQGASGNTIYF.

The chain is built from TRBV4-1 and TRBJ1-4; the D is unclear. In germline, CDR1 is MGHRA, CDR2 YSYEKL. The CDR3 totals 16 residues. The germline V and J ends were trimmed by 0 bases and 10 bases, with 18 bases remaining between them. In DNA, the CDR3 is TGCGCCAGCAGCCAAGACACCGGACGAAGGTTGGGAAAACTGTTTTTT. Translated: CASSQDTGRRLGKLFF.

J is TRBJ1-3 and V is TRBV19; D gene unclear. CDR3 length equals 14 residues. Germline CDR1 and CDR2: LNHDA and SQIVND (reference sequence). V lost 5 bases and J lost 0, with 8 bases in between. The CDR3 nucleotides read TGTGCCAGTAGTGACGAGTTCTCTGGAAACACCATATATTTT. Amino acids: CASSDEFSGNTIYF.